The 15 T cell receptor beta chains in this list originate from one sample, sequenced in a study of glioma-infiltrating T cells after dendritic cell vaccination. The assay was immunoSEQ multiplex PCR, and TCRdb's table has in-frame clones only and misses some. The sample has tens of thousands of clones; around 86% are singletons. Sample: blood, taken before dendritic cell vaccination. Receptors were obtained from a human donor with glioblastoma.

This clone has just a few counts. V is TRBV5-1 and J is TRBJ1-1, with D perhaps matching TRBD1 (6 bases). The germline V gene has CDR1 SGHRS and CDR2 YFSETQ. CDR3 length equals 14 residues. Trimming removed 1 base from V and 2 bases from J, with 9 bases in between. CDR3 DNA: TGCGCCAGCAGCTTGACAGGGCACAACACTGAAGCTTTCTTT. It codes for CASSLTGHNTEAFF.

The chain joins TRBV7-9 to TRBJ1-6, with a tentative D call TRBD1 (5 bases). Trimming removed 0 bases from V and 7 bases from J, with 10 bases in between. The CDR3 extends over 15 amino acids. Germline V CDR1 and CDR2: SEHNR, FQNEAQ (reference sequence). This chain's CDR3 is CASSLAQGENSPLHF. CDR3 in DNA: TGTGCCAGCAGCTTAGCCCAGGGTGAGAATTCACCCCTCCACTTT.

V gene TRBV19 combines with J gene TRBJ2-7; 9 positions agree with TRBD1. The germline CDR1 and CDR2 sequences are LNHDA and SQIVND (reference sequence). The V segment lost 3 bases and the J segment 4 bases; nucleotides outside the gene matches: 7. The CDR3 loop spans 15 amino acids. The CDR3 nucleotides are TGTGCCAGTAGTATGTCCTGGGGACAGGGATACGAGCAGTACTTC. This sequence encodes CASSMSWGQGYEQYF.

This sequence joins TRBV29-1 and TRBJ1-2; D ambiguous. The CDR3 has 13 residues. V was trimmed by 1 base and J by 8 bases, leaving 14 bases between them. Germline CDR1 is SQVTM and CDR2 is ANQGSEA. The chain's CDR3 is CSVEGLLREGYTF. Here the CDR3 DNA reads TGCAGCGTTGAAGGACTCCTTCGGGAGGGCTACACCTTC.

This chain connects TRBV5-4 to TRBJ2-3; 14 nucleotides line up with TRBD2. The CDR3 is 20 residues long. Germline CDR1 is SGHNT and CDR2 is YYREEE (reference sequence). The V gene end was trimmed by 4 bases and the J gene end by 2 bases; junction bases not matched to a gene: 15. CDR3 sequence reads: CASSKEARLAGGRDTDTQYF. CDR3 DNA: TGTGCCAGCAGCAAGGAGGCGAGACTAGCGGGGGGGCGTGACACAGATACGCAGTATTTT.

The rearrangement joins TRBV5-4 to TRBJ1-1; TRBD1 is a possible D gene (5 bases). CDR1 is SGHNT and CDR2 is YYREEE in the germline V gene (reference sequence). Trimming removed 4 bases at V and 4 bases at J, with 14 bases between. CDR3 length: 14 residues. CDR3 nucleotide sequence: TGTGCCAGCAGCAGGACACGGGAGCCCACTGAAGCTTTCTTT. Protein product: CASSRTREPTEAFF. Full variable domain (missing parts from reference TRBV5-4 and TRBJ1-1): ETGVTQSPTHLIKTRGQQVTLRCSSQSGHNTVSWYQQALGQGPQFIFQYYREEENGRGNFPPRFSGLQFPNYSSELNVNALELDDSALYLCASSRTREPTEAFFGQGTRLTVV.

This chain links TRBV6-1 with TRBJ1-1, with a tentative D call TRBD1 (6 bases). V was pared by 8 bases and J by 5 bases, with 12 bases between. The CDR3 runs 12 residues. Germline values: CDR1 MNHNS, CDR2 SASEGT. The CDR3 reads CASVEGETEAFF. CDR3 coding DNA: TGTGCCAGCGTTGAGGGGGAGACTGAAGCTTTCTTT.

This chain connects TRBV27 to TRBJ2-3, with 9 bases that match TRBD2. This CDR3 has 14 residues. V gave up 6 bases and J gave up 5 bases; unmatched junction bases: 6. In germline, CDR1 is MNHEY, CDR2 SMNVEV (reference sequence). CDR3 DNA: TGTGCCAGCAGGCGGGGGGGCCCGGTAGATACGCAGTATTTT. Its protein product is CASRRGGPVDTQYF.

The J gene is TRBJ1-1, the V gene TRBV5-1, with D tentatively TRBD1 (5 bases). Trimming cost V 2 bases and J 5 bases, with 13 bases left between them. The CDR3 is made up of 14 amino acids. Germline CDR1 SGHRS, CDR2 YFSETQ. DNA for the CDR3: TGCGCCAGCAGCTTTGGCGGGGGTGTGACTGAAGCTTTCTTT. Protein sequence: CASSFGGGVTEAFF.

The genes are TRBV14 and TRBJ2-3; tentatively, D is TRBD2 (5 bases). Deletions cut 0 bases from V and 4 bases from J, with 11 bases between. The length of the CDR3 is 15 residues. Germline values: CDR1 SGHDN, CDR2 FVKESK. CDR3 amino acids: CASSQDSVVADTQYF. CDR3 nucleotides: TGTGCCAGCAGCCAAGATAGCGTGGTCGCAGATACGCAGTATTTT.

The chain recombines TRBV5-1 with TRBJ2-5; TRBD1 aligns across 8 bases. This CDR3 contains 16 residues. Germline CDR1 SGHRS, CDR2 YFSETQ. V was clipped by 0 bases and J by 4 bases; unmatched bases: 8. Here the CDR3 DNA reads TGCGCCAGCAGCTTGGCTCCGACAGGGGTTCGAGAGACCCAGTACTTC. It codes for CASSLAPTGVRETQYF.

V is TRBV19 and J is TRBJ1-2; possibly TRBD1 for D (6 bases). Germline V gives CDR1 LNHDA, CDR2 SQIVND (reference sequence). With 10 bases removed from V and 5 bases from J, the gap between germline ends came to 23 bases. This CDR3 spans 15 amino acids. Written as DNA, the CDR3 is TGTGCCACCAGGGGAGGGACGCCGGTTGAGTATGGCTACACCTTC. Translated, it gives CATRGGTPVEYGYTF.

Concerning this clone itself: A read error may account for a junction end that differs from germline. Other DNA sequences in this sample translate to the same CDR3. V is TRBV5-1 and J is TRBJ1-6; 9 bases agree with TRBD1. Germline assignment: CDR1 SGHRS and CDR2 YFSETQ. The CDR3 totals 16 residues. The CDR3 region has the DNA TGCGCCAGCAGTTTGGACCCACAGGGGGCAGGTTCACCCCTCCACTTT. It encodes CASSLDPQGAGSPLHF.

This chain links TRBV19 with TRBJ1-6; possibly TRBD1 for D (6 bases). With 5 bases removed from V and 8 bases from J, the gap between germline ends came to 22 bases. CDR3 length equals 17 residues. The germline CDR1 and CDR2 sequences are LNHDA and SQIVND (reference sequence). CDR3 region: CASSSEVRQGPYSPLHF. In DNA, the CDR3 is TGTGCCAGTAGTTCCGAAGTCCGTCAGGGGCCTTATTCACCCCTCCACTTT.

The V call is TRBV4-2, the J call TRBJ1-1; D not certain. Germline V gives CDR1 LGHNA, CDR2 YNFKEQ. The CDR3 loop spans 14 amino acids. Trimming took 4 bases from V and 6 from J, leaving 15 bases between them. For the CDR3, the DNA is TGTGCCAGCAGCCTAGGGAGATGGGAGGCTGAAGCTTTCTTT. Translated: CASSLGRWEAEAFF.